Described below is a single TCR beta chain sequence and its context. This may arise from a read error, as a much more abundant clone is one base away. Sorted inputs of 20,000 to 1,000,000 cells, with 10%, 30% or 50% RNA, yielded naive CD8 libraries. These data belong to a study of molecular identifiers for immune sequencing clone quantification. Germline-derived CDR1 and CDR2 are MDHEN and SYDVKM. This CDR3 spans 15 amino acids. TCRdb processed the PCR reads anew with MiXCR; each CDR3 protein has one entry. The data contain roughly 100,000 distinct CDR3 sequences, 35% of them seen just once; the ten biggest clones take up around a tenth.

This TCR came from a human donor in good health. Some libraries in this study had Jurkat cell RNA spiked in. The sequenced sample was naive CD8+ T cells from blood, with Jurkat cell RNA spiked in. Described subset: FACS-sorted CD8+CD4-CCR7+CD45RA+ naive T cells. V and J are TRBV28 and TRBJ1-4; 9 nucleotides align to TRBD1. The CDR3 spells CASSFLDRGGEKLLF. The CDR3 DNA reads as TGTGCCAGCAGTTTTCTGGACAGGGGAGGGGAAAAACTGCTTTTT.